The 18 T cell receptor beta chains below come from one sample, sequenced in a study of control samples from healthy donors and cancer patients (dated by TCRdb to the early 2020s). Library prep was done by the immunoSEQ multiplex PCR assay. The immuneACCESS repertoire file appears here via TCRdb, limited to in-frame rearrangements. These files lack a portion of the clones; in checked studies, under half of the deficit traces to unresolved V genes, and the cause of the others is not known. Recorded for this sample are hundreds of thousands of clones; 90% of them occurred a single time. Of the sample, around 6.4% is held by the ten largest clones. Sequencing input: PBMCs. The receptor set was obtained from a man aged 35 to 55 with head and neck cancer.

CDR3 in DNA: TGTGCCAGCAGCTTGGATAGCGGGGCTAGCACAGATACGCAGTATTTT. This gives the protein CASSLDSGASTDTQYF. The genes are TRBV5-4 and TRBJ2-3, with TRBD2 matching 8 bases. Germline V gene data show CDR1 as SGHNT and CDR2 as YYREEE (reference sequence). The CDR3 consists of 16 residues. With V trimmed by 0 bases and J by 0 bases, 3 bases remained unmatched. Supplemented by reference TRBV5-4 and TRBJ2-3, the full variable domain reads ETGVTQSPTHLIKTRGQQVTLRCSSQSGHNTVSWYQQALGQGPQFIFQYYREEENGRGNFPPRFSGLQFPNYSSELNVNALELDDSALYLCASSLDSGASTDTQYFGPGTRLTVL.

The chain joins TRBV19 to TRBJ2-5, with D hard to call. The germline gives CDR1 LNHDA, CDR2 SQIVND (reference sequence). V was shortened by 6 bases and J by 3 bases, with 11 bases between the two germline ends. CDR3 length: 13 amino acids. DNA of the CDR3: TGTGCCAGTAGGGGTACTTCCGAAGAGACCCAGTACTTC. It yields the protein CASRGTSEETQYF.

This chain links TRBV19 with TRBJ2-1, with 8 positions matching TRBD1. This CDR3 is 16 amino acids long. Germline CDR1 and CDR2: LNHDA and SQIVND (reference sequence). With V trimmed by 6 bases and J by 4 bases, 11 bases remained unmatched. This CDR3 reads CASSSSQGVPYNEQFF. The CDR3 DNA follows: TGTGCCAGTAGCTCCTCACAGGGGGTACCATACAATGAGCAGTTCTTC.

The rearrangement uses TRBV28 and TRBJ2-5, with D possibly matching TRBD1 (5 bases). Germline CDR1 reads MDHEN; CDR2 reads SYDVKM. Trimming shortened V by 6 bases and J by 3 bases, and 8 bases separated the two germline ends. CDR3 length: 12 amino acids. The CDR3 is CASRVGEETQYF. CDR3 coding DNA: TGTGCCAGCAGGGTAGGGGAAGAGACCCAGTACTTC.

The chain employs TRBV9 and TRBJ2-6; D is unclear. This CDR3 spans 14 amino acids. Germline V CDR1 and CDR2: SGDLS, YYNGEE. V lost 0 bases, J lost 4 bases, and 5 bases lay in between. The CDR3 reads CASSVASGANVLTF. CDR3 nucleotides: TGTGCCAGCAGCGTAGCCTCCGGGGCCAACGTCCTGACTTTC.

The V and J genes are TRBV11-1 and TRBJ2-1; 13 nucleotides align to TRBD2. Germline CDR1 is SGHAT and CDR2 is FQDESV (reference sequence). The V and J ends lost 5 bases and 5 bases, in that order; junction bases with no gene match: 6. The CDR3 has 16 residues. CDR3 sequence (DNA): TGTGCCAGCAGCAATAGACTAGCGGGGGGTAACAATGAGCAGTTCTTC. Translating gives CASSNRLAGGNNEQFF.

V usage is TRBV2 and J usage is TRBJ1-1, with a tentative D call TRBD1 (5 bases). Trimming removed 6 bases at V and 3 bases at J, with 8 bases between. Germline-derived CDR1 and CDR2 are SNHLY and FYNNEI. The CDR3 consists of 12 residues. CDR3 residues: CASRRGDTEAFF. The CDR3 bases are TGTGCCAGCAGACGAGGGGACACTGAAGCTTTCTTT. The variable domain in full, completed from reference TRBV2 and TRBJ1-1, reads EPEVTQTPSHQVTQMGQEVILRCVPISNHLYFYWYRQILGQKVEFLVSFYNNEISEKSEIFDDQFSVERPDGSNFTLKIRSTKLEDSAMYFCASRRGDTEAFFGQGTRLTVV.

This rearrangement joins TRBV7-9 to TRBJ1-3; D gene uncertain. CDR1 and CDR2 (germline): SEHNR, FQNEAQ (reference sequence). CDR3 size: 12 residues. Trimming stripped 3 bases from V and 9 bases from J, with 9 bases between. CDR3 DNA sequence: TGTGCCAGCAGCTTCTCAGCCGGCACCATATATTTT. Its protein is CASSFSAGTIYF.

The chain is built from TRBV5-6 and TRBJ1-5; the match to TRBD1 covers 10 bases. Germline-derived CDR1 and CDR2 are SGHDT and YYEEEE. J gave up 3 bases and V 3 bases, and 12 bases lay outside the gene matches. The CDR3 has 18 residues. Here the CDR3 reads CASSSNGAGTGANQPQHF. In DNA, the CDR3 is TGTGCCAGCAGCTCCAACGGAGCCGGGACAGGGGCCAATCAGCCCCAGCATTTT.

The genes are TRBV10-3 and TRBJ2-3; 11 bases are shared with TRBD2. The CDR3 consists of 15 residues. Germline V CDR1 and CDR2: ENHRY, SYGVKD. V shed 6 bases, J shed 3 bases, and the junction held 5 bases outside the gene matches. The CDR3 nucleotides read TGTGCCATCAGCCCTACTAGCGGGGGTACAGATACGCAGTATTTT. This sequence encodes CAISPTSGGTDTQYF.

This CDR3 is CSGGQGANYGYTF. The DNA for the CDR3 is TGCAGCGGTGGGCAGGGGGCTAACTATGGCTACACCTTC. V is TRBV29-1 and J is TRBJ1-2; 7 bases map to TRBD1. Trimming at V came to 7 bases and at J to 0 bases, leaving 5 bases not matched to a gene. Germline CDR1 SQVTM, CDR2 ANQGSEA. The CDR3 consists of 13 residues.

V gene TRBV6-6 combines with J gene TRBJ2-2; 7 bases line up with TRBD1. The length of the CDR3 is 15 residues. Germline loops: CDR1 MNHNY, CDR2 SVGAGI (reference sequence). J was trimmed by 2 bases and V by 4 bases; bases with no gene match: 4. This CDR3 is CASSFGTVNTGELFF. The CDR3 DNA reads as TGTGCCAGCAGTTTCGGGACAGTCAACACCGGGGAGCTGTTTTTT.

The chain joins TRBV24-1 to TRBJ1-2; no definite D call. V gave up 2 bases and J gave up 6 bases, with 9 bases separating them. Per the germline V gene, CDR1 is KGHDR and CDR2 is SFDVKD. This CDR3 is 13 amino acids long. The CDR3 DNA reads as TGTGCCACCAGTGATTCTAGCCAGGATGGCTACACCTTC. Translating it yields CATSDSSQDGYTF.

The V and J genes are TRBV6-6 and TRBJ1-1; D is ambiguous. The CDR3 covers 15 residues. Trimming cost V 0 bases and J 1 base, with 9 bases left between them. Germline V gives CDR1 MNHNY, CDR2 SVGAGI (reference sequence). For the CDR3, the DNA is TGTGCCAGCAGTTACTCGGGAACAGAGAACACTGAAGCTTTCTTT. Encoded protein: CASSYSGTENTEAFF.

The chain uses TRBV9 and TRBJ2-1; D not certain. CDR1 and CDR2 from the germline V gene are SGDLS and YYNGEE. V lost 3 bases and J 2 bases, leaving 9 bases between the germline ends. This CDR3 is 14 amino acids long. Written as DNA, the CDR3 is TGTGCCAGCAGCGCTGACGGCGCCTACAATGAGCAGTTCTTC. Protein product: CASSADGAYNEQFF.

The V and J genes are TRBV2 and TRBJ2-7; D call uncertain. V shed 1 base and J shed 0 bases, with 4 bases lying between them. CDR1 SNHLY and CDR2 FYNNEI come from the germline V gene. The CDR3 is 13 residues long. The CDR3 reads CASSEGGSYEQYF. The CDR3 DNA sequence: TGTGCCAGCAGTGAAGGTGGCTCCTACGAGCAGTACTTC.

The chain employs TRBV27 and TRBJ2-3; tentatively, D is TRBD1 (6 bases). This CDR3 has 15 residues. Looked up from germline, CDR1 is MNHEY and CDR2 is SMNVEV (reference sequence). Trimming removed 0 bases from V and 6 bases from J, with 13 bases in between. The DNA of the CDR3 is TGTGCCAGCAGTTTATCGAGGTTAACAGGGGATACGCAGTATTTT. Its translation is CASSLSRLTGDTQYF.

There are a few counts of this clone. The chain links TRBV7-3 to TRBJ1-6; D is uncertain. CDR3 length: 15 residues. Germline lookup yields CDR1 SGHTA and CDR2 FQGTGA. V was shortened by 1 base and J by 3 bases, with 7 bases between the two germline ends. In nucleotides, the CDR3 is TGTGCCAGCAGCTTAAGCAAGGACTATAATTCACCCCTCCACTTT. This translates into CASSLSKDYNSPLHF.